The 22 T cell receptor beta chains below were found in one sample sequenced in a study of blood T cell repertoires in COVID-19. Repertoires were generated with immunoSEQ multiplex PCR, while TCRdb's copy carries only in-frame clones and drops some. The sample shows 200,000 to 300,000 clones, around nine tenths of them seen only once. Sequencing was performed on PBMCs or T cells enriched from blood (not recorded which). The source of these receptors is a middle-aged man who had recovered from COVID-19.

V gene TRBV4-1 combines with J gene TRBJ1-5; 9 bases map to TRBD1. The CDR3 covers 15 residues. J was trimmed by 6 bases and V by 3 bases; bases with no gene match: 6. The V gene's germline CDR1 is MGHRA and CDR2 YSYEKL. The CDR3: CASSHPGQGVQPQHF. The CDR3 DNA follows: TGCGCCAGCAGCCACCCGGGACAGGGTGTTCAGCCCCAGCATTTT.

The chain recombines TRBV19 with TRBJ1-1, with 7 bases fitting TRBD1. The CDR3 loop spans 14 amino acids. The ends lost 4 bases at V and 4 bases at J; junction bases unmatched: 6. Germline loops: CDR1 LNHDA, CDR2 SQIVND (reference sequence). This CDR3 reads CASSNRQGGTEAFF. CDR3 bases: TGTGCCAGTAGTAACCGACAGGGTGGCACTGAAGCTTTCTTT.

V gene TRBV11-2 combines with J gene TRBJ2-7; 8 bases map to TRBD1. There are 15 residues in the CDR3. The germline CDR1 and CDR2 sequences are SGHAT and FQNNGV. V shed 1 base, J shed 1 base, and the junction held 3 bases outside the gene matches. The CDR3 bases are TGTGCCAGCAGCTTAGCGGACAGGGCATCCTACGAGCAGTACTTC. Encoded protein: CASSLADRASYEQYF.

This clone was counted between two and nine times. The rearrangement links TRBV7-8 to TRBJ1-4; TRBD1 agrees at 9 bases. The CDR3 extends over 19 amino acids. Germline CDR1 and CDR2: SGHVS and FQNEAQ. The V gene end was trimmed by 5 bases and the J gene end by 7 bases; junction bases not matched to a gene: 20. CDR3 bases: TGTGCCAGCAGCCCCTACCGCCGGGACAGGGCCGGACTAAGTGAAAAACTGTTTTTT. Translating it yields CASSPYRRDRAGLSEKLFF.

This clone was seen more than once but under ten times. For the CDR3, the DNA is TGTGCCAGCAGCAAGCGGGAGACGGGCTACGAGCAGTACTTC. Its protein is CASSKRETGYEQYF. The genes are TRBV6-5 and TRBJ2-7, with 8 bases identical to TRBD2. The junction had 7 bases not matched to a gene; V was cut back by 6 bases and J by 3 bases. Germline V gene lookup returns CDR1 MNHEY and CDR2 SVGAGI. The CDR3 loop spans 14 amino acids.

J is TRBJ2-7 and V is TRBV20-1; 7 nucleotides match TRBD1. V lost 3 bases to trimming and J lost 0 bases; unmatched junction nucleotides: 5. This CDR3 has 14 residues. Germline V gene data show CDR1 as DFQATT and CDR2 as SNEGSKA (reference sequence). This chain's CDR3 is CSASTGQISYEQYF. The CDR3 bases are TGCAGTGCTAGTACGGGACAGATCTCCTACGAGCAGTACTTC.

V is TRBV6-5 and J is TRBJ1-2, with 7 bases that match TRBD1. The CDR3 length is 15 residues. V lost 6 bases to trimming and J lost 7 bases; unmatched junction nucleotides: 14. Per germline, CDR1 MNHEY and CDR2 SVGAGI. The CDR3 loop reads CASSPRQGQGVGYTF. The CDR3 DNA follows: TGTGCCAGCAGCCCGAGACAGGGACAAGGCGTTGGCTACACCTTC.

About this clone: The same CDR3 also results from other DNA sequences found in this sample. V and J are TRBV7-2 and TRBJ2-3, with D tentatively TRBD2 (5 bases). CDR1 and CDR2 from the germline V gene are SGHTA and FQGNSA. The CDR3 is made up of 14 amino acids. Between the trimmed V and J ends, which lost 5 bases and 2 bases, there was a span of 11 bases. The CDR3 reads CASSLGLFTDTQYF. The CDR3 region has the DNA TGTGCCAGCAGCCTCGGACTGTTCACAGATACGCAGTATTTT.

Worth noting for this clone: Other nucleotide sequences in the sample specify the same CDR3. The rearrangement links TRBV18 to TRBJ1-1; 9 nucleotides agree with TRBD1. Per the germline V gene, CDR1 is KGHSH and CDR2 is LQKENI. The junction had 3 bases not matched to a gene; V was cut back by 3 bases and J by 1 base. The CDR3 spans 15 residues. CDR3 coding DNA: TGTGCCAGCTCACCTAGGACAGGGGAGAACACTGAAGCTTTCTTT. Its protein product is CASSPRTGENTEAFF.

The V call is TRBV28, the J call TRBJ2-1; 12 bases map to TRBD1. The CDR3 loop spans 14 amino acids. CDR1 is MDHEN, CDR2 SYDVKM, per germline. The V gene end was trimmed by 4 bases and the J gene end by 8 bases; junction bases not matched to a gene: 3. This CDR3 is CASSYGTGGYEQFF. In DNA form, the CDR3 reads TGTGCCAGCAGTTATGGGACAGGGGGCTATGAGCAGTTCTTC.

On this clone itself: An end of the junction does not agree with germline; a read error may underlie this. The rearrangement links TRBV7-7 to TRBJ2-2; 9 positions agree with TRBD1. The CDR3 is 14 amino acids. From germline, CDR1 is SSHAT and CDR2 FNYEAQ (reference sequence). The CDR3 here is CASSPGQGMRELFF. CDR3 coding DNA: TGTGCTAGCAGCCCCGGACAGGGGATGAGAGAGCTGTTTTTT.

The V and J genes are TRBV10-2 and TRBJ2-1, with 12 bases identical to TRBD2. The CDR3 totals 13 residues. V was pared by 6 bases and J by 8 bases, with 2 bases of the junction left unmatched. In germline, CDR1 is WSHSY, CDR2 SAAADI. The CDR3 protein is CASSLAGGHEQFF. In DNA, the CDR3 is TGCGCCAGCAGCCTAGCGGGGGGGCATGAGCAGTTCTTC.

The sample holds one count of this clone. The chain has TRBV18 and TRBJ1-1; TRBD1 matches 8 bases. J gave up 5 bases and V 6 bases, and 8 bases lay outside the gene matches. The CDR3 extends over 14 amino acids. The V gene's germline CDR1 is KGHSH and CDR2 LQKENI. CDR3 residues: CASSRGQGLTEAFF. The DNA for the CDR3 is TGTGCCAGCTCCCGCGGACAGGGTCTAACTGAAGCTTTCTTT.

This clone is a singleton in its sample. V gene TRBV21-1 combines with J gene TRBJ1-2; the table assigns TRBD1, which was not confirmed against the DNA. TRBV21-1 is a recognized pseudogene. This CDR3 has 14 residues. The CDR3 DNA is TGTGCCAGCCTATCAAGCAGGGGGCGAATTGGCTACACCTTC. Translation gives CASLSSRGRIGYTF.

This clone has only one observation. The chain has TRBV7-3 and TRBJ1-1; 8 bases map to TRBD1. J was trimmed by 4 bases and V by 3 bases; bases with no gene match: 1. This CDR3 comprises 13 residues. CDR1 is SGHTA and CDR2 is FQGTGA in the germline V gene. CDR3: CASSFRGRTEAFF. CDR3 bases: TGTGCCAGCAGCTTCAGGGGGCGCACTGAAGCTTTCTTT.

In this sample, this clone turned up once. The J gene is TRBJ1-3, the V gene TRBV27; 11 bases align to TRBD1. This CDR3 has 17 residues. Per germline, CDR1 MNHEY and CDR2 SMNVEV (reference sequence). V trimming: 3 bases; J trimming: 0 bases; junction bases outside the gene matches: 4. The chain's CDR3 is CASSFRDRGSSGNTIYF. The CDR3 DNA follows: TGTGCCAGCAGTTTCAGGGACAGGGGGAGCTCTGGAAACACCATATATTTT.

This chain connects TRBV29-1 to TRBJ1-1, with unresolved D. V was shortened by 5 bases and J by 2 bases, with 12 bases between the two germline ends. Germline V gene data show CDR1 as SQVTM and CDR2 as ANQGSEA. This CDR3 region has 13 residues. The CDR3 sequence: CSVLNAGNTEAFF. The CDR3 DNA reads as TGCAGCGTTCTCAATGCAGGCAACACTGAAGCTTTCTTT.

The rearrangement joins TRBV29-1 to TRBJ2-5, with TRBD2 matching 14 bases. The V and J ends lost 8 bases and 5 bases, in that order; junction bases with no gene match: 13. Germline loops: CDR1 SQVTM, CDR2 ANQGSEA. This CDR3 comprises 16 residues. The CDR3 sequence is CSTGTSGRLNSETQYF. As DNA, the CDR3 is TGCAGCACAGGGACTAGCGGGAGATTAAACTCGGAGACCCAGTACTTC.

Only one count was recorded for this clone. The chain employs TRBV7-3 and TRBJ2-5, with a weak D call TRBD2 (5 bases). The CDR3 covers 14 residues. Trimming stripped 5 bases from V and 5 bases from J, with 15 bases between. The V gene's germline CDR1 is SGHTA and CDR2 FQGTGA. In DNA form, the CDR3 reads TGTGCCAGCAGCCCCGACTTGAGGGTGGAGACCCAGTACTTC. Its translation: CASSPDLRVETQYF.

The chain employs TRBV7-2 and TRBJ2-5, with D possibly being TRBD2 (5 bases). CDR1 SGHTA and CDR2 FQGNSA come from the germline V gene. Trimming left V 5 bases short and J 8 bases short, with 12 bases between. The CDR3 runs 12 residues. The DNA of the CDR3 is TGTGCCAGCAGCCCCAACAGCGGCACCCAGTACTTC. Amino acid sequence: CASSPNSGTQYF.

The rearrangement links TRBV10-3 to TRBJ2-1; 12 bases map to TRBD2. This CDR3 has 18 residues. V lost 6 bases, J lost 0 bases, and 9 bases stayed unmatched. Germline V gene sequence: CDR1 ENHRY, CDR2 SYGVKD. The CDR3 DNA sequence: TGTGCCATCAGCGGACTAGCGGGGTTAAAGAGCTCCTACAATGAGCAGTTCTTC. It is translated as CAISGLAGLKSSYNEQFF.

V and J are TRBV7-2 and TRBJ2-1; TRBD1 aligns across 9 bases. The J segment lost 9 bases and the V segment lost 1 base, leaving 16 bases of the junction unmatched. Germline CDR1 reads SGHTA; CDR2 reads FQGNSA. There are 18 residues in the CDR3. CDR3 in DNA: TGTGCCAGCAGCTTAGACTTTATGGACAGGGGAGGTATCTCTGAGCAGTTCTTC. Translation: CASSLDFMDRGGISEQFF.